A selection of T cell receptor beta chains follows, all from one sample in a study of identifying expanded T cells in peripheral blood. Profiled with immunoSEQ multiplex PCR; TCRdb holds only in-frame clones, not every one. The sample yields tens of thousands of clones, approximately 86% seen once. The specimen sequenced was blood. The receptors were sampled from a person aged 18 to 75 in good health. The CDR3 runs from the conserved cysteine through the conserved F or W. The D gene is left open where the match is weak.

J	D	V	CDR3
TRBJ2-3	.	TRBV7-8	CASSTRQAYTDTQYF
TRBJ2-7	.	TRBV6-1	CASSELGGDYEQYF
TRBJ1-2	.	TRBV12-5	CASGLKDYGYTF
TRBJ1-6	TRBD1	TRBV12-5	CATATGQSYNSPLHF
TRBJ2-3	TRBD2	TRBV14	CASSQPGLAADTQYF
TRBJ2-3	TRBD1	TRBV29-1	CSAGRQGGTDTQYF
TRBJ2-3	.	TRBV27	CASSLRATSTDTQYF
TRBJ2-4	.	TRBV18	CASSQDFLGKNIQYF
TRBJ2-3	TRBD2	TRBV4-2	CASSHDGTSGSTDTQYF
TRBJ1-1	.	TRBV2	CASSEEMNTEAFF
TRBJ1-2	.	TRBV29-1	CSVEFLQGGRSGYTF
TRBJ2-7	TRBD2	TRBV30	CAWSMISGRAVWEQYF
TRBJ2-7	.	TRBV19	CASSIAPRESSYEQYF
TRBJ2-1	.	TRBV11-2	CASSLRTSYEQFF
TRBJ1-4	.	TRBV29-1	CSVDLQGNEKLFF
TRBJ1-2	.	TRBV6-6	CASSTYQTPEGYTF
TRBJ2-3	TRBD2	TRBV7-3	CASSPSGGGVGDTQYF
TRBJ2-7	TRBD1	TRBV6-6	CASSYERQGHEQYF
TRBJ1-4	.	TRBV6-1	CASSDGTEKLFF
TRBJ2-7	.	TRBV19	CASTHRTGNYEQYF
TRBJ2-7	.	TRBV30	CAWSVAGEQYF
TRBJ2-1	.	TRBV7-9	CASSPPGGSISQFF
TRBJ2-2	.	TRBV7-2	CASRRLVGGGELFF
TRBJ1-1	TRBD1	TRBV6-4	CASVGTGGYSWVRTEAFF
TRBJ1-3	.	TRBV19	CASSIRPSEGNTIYF
TRBJ2-2	.	TRBV5-1	CASSLDGAWTGELFF
TRBJ1-2	.	TRBV7-2	CASSSFNYGYTF
TRBJ1-2	.	TRBV18	CASSPNSQGFSYGYTF
TRBJ2-2	TRBD1	TRBV2	CASRDRGLTGELFF
TRBJ1-2	TRBD1	TRBV4-2	CASSLYPGQGVHYGYTF
TRBJ2-1	.	TRBV30	CAWSVFGLVAYNEQFF
TRBJ1-2	.	TRBV7-9	CASSLGLGGSYGYTF
TRBJ1-2	TRBD1	TRBV13	CASSLPTGGGGYTF
TRBJ1-1	.	TRBV6-5	CASVTSGTEAFF
TRBJ2-7	.	TRBV7-9	CASSLAGAHEQYF
TRBJ1-6	.	TRBV4-1	CASSQAVLGSRGPLHF
TRBJ1-4	.	TRBV5-6	CASSFRRPGSRPEKLFF
TRBJ1-3	.	TRBV30	CAWSTGQISGNTIYF
TRBJ1-2	.	TRBV10-3	CAISEPTASNYGYTF
TRBJ1-3	.	TRBV6-5	CASSRGSSSGNTIYF
TRBJ1-2	.	TRBV5-6	CASSLGGPGYGYTF
TRBJ1-5	.	TRBV27	CASSPGAHTLEQPQHF
TRBJ2-7	TRBD1	TRBV4-1	CASSSRDRGPYEQYF
TRBJ2-1	TRBD1	TRBV7-9	CASSPMTGTGVLGEQFF
TRBJ1-1	TRBD1	TRBV9	CASSYRGLGTEAFF
TRBJ2-7	.	TRBV7-2	CASSLVKGQDLDF
TRBJ1-2	.	TRBV19	CASSIGVGVDYGYTF
TRBJ1-4	.	TRBV2	CASRVDPLDEKLFF
TRBJ2-1	.	TRBV7-9	CASSEPYNEQFF
TRBJ1-1	.	TRBV7-9	CASSELQLHTEAFF
TRBJ1-1	.	TRBV30	CAWRDFAEAFF
TRBJ1-1	.	TRBV5-4	CASSLAAVMNTEAFF
TRBJ2-1	TRBD2	TRBV7-3	CASSRLGRGKYNEQFF
TRBJ1-2	TRBD1	TRBV18	CASSPPMTGGIYGYTF
TRBJ2-2	.	TRBV15	CATQQRGPTGELFF
TRBJ1-2	.	TRBV2	CASSEQAAVGGYTF
TRBJ1-2	TRBD1	TRBV25-1	CASSEPGQPTYTF